This T cell receptor beta chain was sequenced during a study of cytomegalovirus exposure and HLA in healthy donors (dated by TCRdb to the late 2010s). About the investigation overall: An earlier analysis of some 550 of the donors reported approximately 290 Gb of sequence data and around 120 million unique TCR beta sequences from some 180 million T cells. An early release that covered about 600 HLA-typed donors contained 300 to 350 gigabases of sequencing data and 70 million to 100 million unique TCR sequences. Among the roughly 430 genotyped donors, about 83% belonged to the genetic ancestry cluster associated with self-reported Caucasian donors. The aim of the study was to test whether cataloging public T cell receptors could identify signatures of past pathogen exposure. The T cell repertoires of around 670 subjects were profiled by immunosequencing and related to cytomegalovirus serostatus. Along with the approximately 700-subject first cohort, a separate validation cohort of around 110 different subjects was used. The study combined high-throughput TCR immunosequencing, statistical association of individual TCRs with disease status, and machine learning to predict cytomegalovirus infection status. In a later analysis, previously published TCR beta repertoires from hundreds of donors were re-analyzed and high-resolution HLA genotyping was added so that TCR occurrence patterns could be studied. Rather than drawing on any new phenotypic data, the later analysis identified candidate immune exposures from TCR beta sequences and the way those sequences occurred across donors. In an earlier analysis of several hundred of the donors, high-throughput TCR beta sequencing was used to judge whether each TCR beta V gene segment behaved as functional or pseudogenic. Alongside the repertoire data, information on donor age, sex, ethnicity and CMV serostatus was compiled. A later genetic analysis used genome-wide SNP genotypes for 398 of the 666 donors, treating that subset as a discovery cohort. All discovery cohort repertoires had been generated using a single sequencing platform. Class I and class II HLA loci were covered by the typing at four-digit resolution. Typing coverage differed by locus: A, B, C, DRB1 and DQB1 were typed in about 620-630 donors, DQA1 in around 500, DPA1 in 600 to 610, and DPB1 in 472. Because of strong linkage in the cohort, a handful of DR-DQ haplotypes were treated as single units for association and clustering. Across about 380 genotyped donors of the cohort, an average of 235,054 unique TCR beta nucleotide sequences per donor were sequenced, and roughly a sixth of those sequences were non-productive. On the study overall, not on this receptor specifically: In the study, about 150 TCR beta chains were listed as associated with cytomegalovirus. Linkage disequilibrium might explain the correlated functional status among segregating V segments, but an unknown experimental factor could not be excluded. A further reported finding was that TCR beta sequences accurately predicted the HLA-A and HLA-B alleles for most subjects in the first cohort. When HLA alleles, especially DR and DQ, strongly co-occurred, TCR associations were difficult to assign to individual alleles. For the cohort, immune exposure information was limited to CMV serostatus. The authors suggested that the approach could potentially be generalized to other disease states and immunological phenotypes. In a later analysis, several top co-occurrence clusters were reported to appear linked to parvovirus B19, influenza, CMV and Epstein-Barr virus. Three of the identified cytomegalovirus-associated TCR beta chains were confirmed in vitro to be specific for cytomegalovirus antigens. V-gene and J-gene trimming of TCR beta chains was associated with a missense DCLRE1C variant in a later genetic analysis, and the association was replicated in an independent cohort. Cytomegalovirus status was reported to be diagnosed by the classifier with high specificity and sensitivity in both the original and validation cohorts. Some IMGT-functional V segments, including TRBV6-2 and TRBV6-3, could not be distinguished by the 87-base-pair reads and were therefore excluded. An earlier analysis of approximately 530 of the donors showed that most TCR beta V segments appeared in productive rearrangements either about 90% or about 30% of the time, which broadly matched IMGT annotations. At a false discovery rate of 0.05, a later analysis linked under 20,000 TCR beta sequences to specific HLA alleles. Roughly uniform sequencing depth across donors was assumed in presence/absence analyses, although this assumption may not hold. According to a later genetic analysis, donors in an Asian-associated ancestry cluster had fewer N-insertions in productive TCRs than the approximately 650-donor mean. In a later analysis, HLA-associated TCR beta chains showed more clonal expansion and lower generation probabilities than non-associated chains that were equally common. In a later analysis, most CMV-associated TCR beta chains were found to appear HLA-restricted, with HLA associations seemingly driven largely by CMV exposure. In a later analysis, the rate of TCR association differed among HLA loci, with DRB1 alleles having the most associated TCRs and HLA-C alleles having the fewest. A cluster of highly shared sequence variants was judged likely to be a technical artifact of the sequencing pipeline. Because counts were too low, seventeen rarely observed V segments, including chromosome 9 orphons, were excluded from the earlier analysis of some 590 of the donors. Most TCR sequences were seen in very few donors, while some public TCRs were found in many individuals. Because HLA typing was unavailable for some donors at each locus, only the typed subset was used in association tests. Only TCR beta chains were sequenced in this cohort, and the absence of alpha or paired-chain data limited detectable features.

In total, 630 or so healthy bone marrow donors made up the cohort. At the time of sampling, every cohort member was nominally healthy, though immune exposures that went unrecorded were likely present. The donor was CMV seronegative and belonged to the group of 352 seronegative cohort members. A peripheral blood sample was collected from each donor, and TCR beta sequencing was performed on peripheral blood mononuclear cells. The Qiagen DNeasy Blood Extraction Kit was used to extract genomic DNA from the blood cell samples. The library was obtained by the immunoSEQ multiplex PCR assay. The multiplex PCR relied on a mix of 60 forward primers for TCR Vbeta segments and 13 reverse primers for TCR Jbeta segments. The CDR3 region of rearranged TCR beta genes was amplified from genomic DNA by a multiplex PCR assay. On the Illumina HiSeq System, the amplified TCR beta libraries were sequenced as 87-base-pair reads. Processing in the source paper ran as follows. Across the 600 to 700 repertoires, a later analysis counted around 80 million unique TCR beta chains, roughly 11 million of which were shared by at least two donors. To remove PCR and sequencing errors, raw reads were error-corrected and collapsed into unique sequences using a nearest-neighbor algorithm that merged closely related sequences. To assign V, D and J gene segments, CDR3 sequences were aligned to IMGT reference sequences. For a sequence to be retained, a match of at least six nucleotides was required to both a V gene segment and a J gene segment. A rearrangement counted as productive if the CDR3 had no stop codons and remained in frame with V and J, and every other rearrangement counted as non-productive. CDR3 was defined according to IMGT convention as the region running from the second conserved V-encoded cysteine to the conserved J-encoded phenylalanine. The earlier analysis of fewer than 750 of the donors excluded sequences that lacked an unambiguous match to a single V gene segment. An earlier analysis of 500 to 600 of the donors classified V segments as functional when productive rearrangements were above 56.7% and as segregating when the standard deviation between donors was above 5%. A statistical classification framework was built for diagnosing cytomegalovirus status from the catalog of TCR beta chain sequences. A later analysis assigned V and J genes by comparing TCR nucleotide sequences with IMGT/GENE-DB human TR gene sequences. A later analysis assigned CDR3 sequences and most-parsimonious VDJ recombination scenarios with the TCRdist pipeline. In a later analysis, every TCR beta chain was defined by the combination of its CDR3 amino acid sequence and its V-gene family, and reads without a unique V-gene family were dropped. A later analysis removed several hundred highly shared, low-generation-probability nucleotide sequences to deal with suspected cross-contamination and a sequencing artifact. In a later analysis, a clonal expansion index for each public chain was calculated from normalized within-repertoire ranks of inferred template counts. In a later analysis, generation probabilities were computed with a VDJ recombination model fitted to out-of-frame rearrangements, and the resulting probabilities were checked against IGoR. A later analysis scored TCR-TCR, TCR-HLA and TCR-CMV co-occurrence with hypergeometric tests, applying a repertoire-size bias correction to TCR pairs. A later analysis estimated false discovery rates by permuting HLA or CMV assignments 20 times. A later analysis grouped co-occurring TCRs with DBSCAN, adding TCRdist sequence similarity when clustering within HLA-allele-positive subsets. Repertoires with fewer than 30,000 or more than 120,000 public chains were left out of co-occurrence clustering, as were a few repertoires with anomalous nucleotide sharing. TCRdb took this table from immuneACCESS and kept in-frame rearrangements with V and J called. Such tables lack part of the clones; where checked against another copy, unresolved V genes explain under half of the gap, and the rest is unexplained. The V and J calls and clone size are taken from that table; D and trimming were inferred from the DNA. The sample profile shows some 80,000 clones; about 79% of them were found once. 1.5% to 2% of the sample is in the top ten clones.

At the junction V is shortened by 5 bases and J by 4 bases; bases outside the gene matches: 5. The CDR3 holds 15 amino acids from the cysteine to the phenylalanine. Just CDR3 DNA is preserved here, 45 bases in frame from base 1. The germline V gene encodes CDR1 MDHEN and CDR2 SYDVKM. In regard to this clone: The antigen it binds to is not known. Base qualities are not provided; no much larger clone lies one nucleotide away.

Sequencing was done on a sample of PBMCs. This receptor was taken from a man aged 35 to 55 in good health and CMV-seronegative. The chain is assembled from TRBV28 and TRBJ1-5, and TRBD1 aligns with 10 junction nucleotides. The CDR3 loop reads CASSRQGALNQPQHF. At the DNA level, the sequence is TGTGCCAGCAGTCGACAGGGGGCGCTAAATCAGCCCCAGCATTTT.